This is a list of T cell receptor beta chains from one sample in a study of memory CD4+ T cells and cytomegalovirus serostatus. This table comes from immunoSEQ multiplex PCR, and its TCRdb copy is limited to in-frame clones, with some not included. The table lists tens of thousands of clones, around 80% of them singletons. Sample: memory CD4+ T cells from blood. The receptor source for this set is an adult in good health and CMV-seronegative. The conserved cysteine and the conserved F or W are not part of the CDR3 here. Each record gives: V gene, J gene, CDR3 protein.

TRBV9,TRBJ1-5,ASSPQDRVFQPQH
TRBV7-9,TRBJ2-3,ASSLSLPSTDTQY
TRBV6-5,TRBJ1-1,ATERVTEAF
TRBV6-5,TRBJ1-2,ASSYSRGQGRYGYT
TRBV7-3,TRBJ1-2,ASSLTAWATSLNYGYT
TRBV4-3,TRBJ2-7,ASSQDWGSSYEQY
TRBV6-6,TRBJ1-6,ASSSHDRGNNSPLH
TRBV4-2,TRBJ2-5,ASSLPELGTAQY
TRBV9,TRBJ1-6,ASSVEAARSYNSPLH
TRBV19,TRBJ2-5,ASSPTGAFKETQY
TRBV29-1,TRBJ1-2,SVEVVGGGGSGYT
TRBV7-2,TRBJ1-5,ASSQGASRGNQPQH